Here is one T cell receptor beta chain with its context. Its antigen is unidentified. These data come from a study of graft-versus-host responses after intestinal transplantation. Study as a whole: Induction with anti-thymocyte globulin, then tacrolimus and steroids for roughly three years, was given to all recipients. Study findings and constraints: Ileal or blood samples showed some GvH clones first, and such clones were also found in recipient marrow.

The method was immunoSEQ multiplex PCR; TCRdb's version includes in-frame clones alone and lacks a portion of them. The sample contains about 150,000 clones, around nine tenths of which appear only once. The ends were cut back, 0 bases at V and 6 bases at J, with 8 bases in the middle. Germline V lookup: CDR1 SGHRS, CDR2 YFSETQ. The CDR3 has 13 amino acids. The sample was unstimulated CD4+ T cells sorted from spleen or lymph node cells, taken before intestinal transplant. The chain has TRBV5-1 and TRBJ2-3; D might be TRBD2 (6 bases). This clonotype was obtained from a human donor who received an intestinal transplant. As DNA, the CDR3 is TGCGCCAGCAGCTTGGTTGGGAGGGATACGCAGTATTTT. Its translation is CASSLVGRDTQYF.